This T cell receptor beta chain was documented in a study of regulatory T cells in long-lasting Graves disease. The study, taken as a whole, reports: Among the persistent patients, fewer than 3,000 public clonotypes were shared, more than the 950 to 1,000 shared among new patients. TRBV28 was favored in persistent disease, as were TRBJ1-2 and TRBJ2-5.

Only a few counts were recorded for this clonotype. What it recognizes is unknown. V shed 6 bases and J shed 2 bases, with 16 bases lying between them. Per germline, CDR1 MNHNS and CDR2 SASEGT. The CDR3 runs to 16 residues. Time point reported: newly diagnosed GD, antithyroid drugs for less than 3 months. The TCR library was prepared using RNA isolated from PBMCs. Library construction for TCR beta used iRepertoire HTBI primers and Arm-PCR of CDR3 regions. TCRdb redid the calling of the multiplex PCR reads with MiXCR, one entry per CDR3 protein. The sample has approximately 400,000 distinct CDR3 sequences, under 15% seen once. These data also formed part of another study, on T cells in Graves' hyperthyroidism and ophthalmopathy. That publication notes: The study used the HTBI primer set for a first-round RT-PCR of the TCR CDR3. Classification by a 13 V-J model distinguished ophthalmopathy from stable hyperthyroidism.

Sample: peripheral blood mononuclear cells (PBMCs), taken at new diagnosis, from a patient treated with antithyroid drugs. This chain links TRBV6-1 with TRBJ1-4; unclear D gene. The sequence came from a woman between 25 and 40 years old with Graves disease. The CDR3 loop reads CASSRARPATNEKLFF. The CDR3 nucleotides read TGTGCCAGCAGCCGGGCTCGTCCTGCGACTAATGAAAAACTGTTTTTT.